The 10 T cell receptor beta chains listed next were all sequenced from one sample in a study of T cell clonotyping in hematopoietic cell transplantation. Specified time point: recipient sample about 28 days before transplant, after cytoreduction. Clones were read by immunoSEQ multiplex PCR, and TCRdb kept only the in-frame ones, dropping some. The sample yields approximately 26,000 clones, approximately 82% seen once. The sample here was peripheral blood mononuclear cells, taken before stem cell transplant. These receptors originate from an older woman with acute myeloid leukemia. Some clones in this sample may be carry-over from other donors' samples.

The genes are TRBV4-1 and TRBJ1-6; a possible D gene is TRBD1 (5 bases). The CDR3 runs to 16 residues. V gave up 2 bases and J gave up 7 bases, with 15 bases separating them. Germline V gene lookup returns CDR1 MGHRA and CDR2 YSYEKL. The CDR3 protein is CASSQISTARNSPLHF. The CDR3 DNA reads TGCGCCAGCAGCCAAATATCGACAGCGCGGAATTCACCCCTCCACTTT.

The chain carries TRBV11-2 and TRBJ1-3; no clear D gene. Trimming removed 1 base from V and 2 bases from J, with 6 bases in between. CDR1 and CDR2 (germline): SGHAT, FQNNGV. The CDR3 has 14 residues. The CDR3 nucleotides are TGTGCCAGCAGCTTAGGTCCGACTGGAAACACCATATATTTT. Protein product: CASSLGPTGNTIYF. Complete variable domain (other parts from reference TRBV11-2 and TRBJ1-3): EAGVAQSPRYKIIEKRQSVAFWCNPISGHATLYWYQQILGQGPKLLIQFQNNGVVDDSQLPKDRFSAERLKGVDSTLKIQPAKLEDSAVYLCASSLGPTGNTIYFGEGSWLTVV.

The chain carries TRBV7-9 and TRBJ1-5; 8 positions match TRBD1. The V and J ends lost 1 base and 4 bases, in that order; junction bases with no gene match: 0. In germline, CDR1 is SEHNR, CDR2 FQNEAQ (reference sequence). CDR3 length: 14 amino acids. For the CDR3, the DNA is TGTGCCAGCAGCTTAGGACAGGGGAATCAGCCCCAGCATTTT. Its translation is CASSLGQGNQPQHF.

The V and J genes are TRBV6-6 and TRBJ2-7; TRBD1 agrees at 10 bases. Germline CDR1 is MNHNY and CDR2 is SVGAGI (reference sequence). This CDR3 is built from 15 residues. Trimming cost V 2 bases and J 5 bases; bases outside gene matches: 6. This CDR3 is CASSYTGQGGNEQYF. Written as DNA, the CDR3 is TGTGCCAGCAGTTACACCGGACAGGGGGGCAACGAGCAGTACTTC.

The CDR3 sequence: CASSLGSYEQFF. The CDR3 DNA reads as TGTGCCAGCAGCTTAGGGAGTTATGAGCAGTTCTTC. The genes are TRBV7-2 and TRBJ2-1; D uncertain. The germline V gene encodes CDR1 SGHTA and CDR2 FQGNSA. This CDR3 has 12 amino acids. V was pared by 1 base and J by 8 bases, with 6 bases between. The whole variable domain, filled in from reference TRBV7-2 and TRBJ2-1, reads GAGVSQSPSNKVTEKGKDVELRCDPISGHTALYWYRQSLGQGLEFLIYFQGNSAPDKSGLPSDRFSAERTGGSVSTLTIQRTQQEDSAVYLCASSLGSYEQFFGPGTRLTVL.

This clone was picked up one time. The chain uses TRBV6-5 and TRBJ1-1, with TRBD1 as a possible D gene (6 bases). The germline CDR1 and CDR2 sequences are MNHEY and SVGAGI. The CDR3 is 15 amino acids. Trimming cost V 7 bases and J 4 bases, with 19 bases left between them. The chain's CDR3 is CASTRTGAVITEAFF. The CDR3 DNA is TGTGCCAGCACCAGGACGGGGGCGGTGATCACTGAAGCTTTCTTT.

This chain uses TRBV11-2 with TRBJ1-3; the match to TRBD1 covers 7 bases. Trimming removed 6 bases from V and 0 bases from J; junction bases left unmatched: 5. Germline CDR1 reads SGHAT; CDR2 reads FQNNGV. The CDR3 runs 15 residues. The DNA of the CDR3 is TGTGCCAGCAGAGGGACAGCCCGCTCTGGAAACACCATATATTTT. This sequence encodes CASRGTARSGNTIYF. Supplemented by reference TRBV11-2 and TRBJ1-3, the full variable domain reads EAGVAQSPRYKIIEKRQSVAFWCNPISGHATLYWYQQILGQGPKLLIQFQNNGVVDDSQLPKDRFSAERLKGVDSTLKIQPAKLEDSAVYLCASRGTARSGNTIYFGEGSWLTVV.

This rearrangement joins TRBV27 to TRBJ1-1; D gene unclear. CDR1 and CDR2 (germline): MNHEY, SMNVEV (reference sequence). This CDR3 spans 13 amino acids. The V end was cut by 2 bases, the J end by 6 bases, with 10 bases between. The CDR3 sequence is CASSLARGAEAFF. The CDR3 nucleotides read TGTGCCAGCAGTTTAGCCCGTGGGGCTGAAGCTTTCTTT.

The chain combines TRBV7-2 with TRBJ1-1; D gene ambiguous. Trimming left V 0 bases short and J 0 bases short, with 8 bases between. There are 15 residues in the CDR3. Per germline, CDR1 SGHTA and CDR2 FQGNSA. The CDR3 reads CASSLARPLNTEAFF. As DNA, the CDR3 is TGTGCCAGCAGCTTAGCGAGGCCGCTGAACACTGAAGCTTTCTTT.

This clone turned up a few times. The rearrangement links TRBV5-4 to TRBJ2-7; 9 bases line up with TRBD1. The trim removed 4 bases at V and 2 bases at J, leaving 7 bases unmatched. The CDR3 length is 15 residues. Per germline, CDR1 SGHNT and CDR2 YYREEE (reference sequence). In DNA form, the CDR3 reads TGTGCCAGCAGCCCCCCGACAGGGGGACCCTACGAGCAGTACTTC. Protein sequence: CASSPPTGGPYEQYF.